This TCR beta chain was recorded in a study of shared clonotypes between healthy human individuals. Study summary: Each donor contributed plates that comprised three CD4 naive, three CD4 memory, two CD8 naive and one CD8 memory.

The V gene's germline CDR1 is MNHEY and CDR2 SVGAGI. The V gene end was trimmed by 5 bases and the J gene end by 5 bases; junction bases not matched to a gene: 10. The CDR3 has 15 residues. Study outcomes and limitations: Generation probabilities of non-shared clonotypes were lower (relative to those shared by all four donors).

On this clone: What it binds is not known.

Clones were read by immunoSEQ multiplex PCR, and TCRdb kept only the in-frame ones, dropping some. The sample includes about 610,000 clones, roughly 95% of them seen just once. Positive CCR7 selection of CD45RO-negative cells yielded the naive CD8 cells, and terminally differentiated effector memory CD45RA+ cells were excluded. The chain combines TRBV6-5 with TRBJ2-5; 8 nucleotides align to TRBD1. The origin of this receptor is a woman in her 30s in good health. The sequenced sample consisted of naive CD8+ T cells sorted from blood. CDR3 loop: CASSRSGGAGETQYF. For the CDR3, the DNA is TGTGCCAGCAGTAGATCAGGGGGCGCGGGGGAGACCCAGTACTTC.